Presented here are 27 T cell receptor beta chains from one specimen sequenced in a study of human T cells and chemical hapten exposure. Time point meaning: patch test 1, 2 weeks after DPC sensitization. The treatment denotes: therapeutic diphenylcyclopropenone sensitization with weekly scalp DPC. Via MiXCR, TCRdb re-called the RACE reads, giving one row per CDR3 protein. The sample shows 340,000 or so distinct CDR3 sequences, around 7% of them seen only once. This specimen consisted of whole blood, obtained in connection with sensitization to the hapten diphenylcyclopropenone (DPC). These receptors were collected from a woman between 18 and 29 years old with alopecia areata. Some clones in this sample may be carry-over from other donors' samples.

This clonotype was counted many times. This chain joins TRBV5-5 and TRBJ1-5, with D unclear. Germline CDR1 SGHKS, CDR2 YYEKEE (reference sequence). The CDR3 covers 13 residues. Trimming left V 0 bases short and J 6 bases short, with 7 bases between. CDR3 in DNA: TGTGCCAGCAGCTTGGAGAGGCGTCAGCCCCAGCATTTT. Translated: CASSLERRQPQHF.

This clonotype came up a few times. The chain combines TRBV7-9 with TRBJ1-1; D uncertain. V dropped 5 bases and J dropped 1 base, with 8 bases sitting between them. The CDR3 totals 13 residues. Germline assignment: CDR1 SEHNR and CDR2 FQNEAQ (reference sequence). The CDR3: CASSGTQNTEAFF. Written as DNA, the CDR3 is TGTGCCAGCAGCGGAACACAGAACACTGAAGCTTTCTTT.

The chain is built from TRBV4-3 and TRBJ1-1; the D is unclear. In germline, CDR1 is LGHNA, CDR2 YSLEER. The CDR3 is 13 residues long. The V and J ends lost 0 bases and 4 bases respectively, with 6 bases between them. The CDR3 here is CASSQEGPTEAFF. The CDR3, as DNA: TGCGCCAGCAGCCAAGAGGGCCCCACTGAAGCTTTCTTT.

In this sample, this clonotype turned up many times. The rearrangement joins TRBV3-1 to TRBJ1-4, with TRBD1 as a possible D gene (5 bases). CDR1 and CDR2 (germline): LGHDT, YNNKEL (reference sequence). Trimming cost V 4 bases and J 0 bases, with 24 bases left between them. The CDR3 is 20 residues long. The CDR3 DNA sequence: TGTGCCAGCAGCCTAGGAGGAGCAGGGATGATATTGGCAACTAATGAAAAACTGTTTTTT. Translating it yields CASSLGGAGMILATNEKLFF.

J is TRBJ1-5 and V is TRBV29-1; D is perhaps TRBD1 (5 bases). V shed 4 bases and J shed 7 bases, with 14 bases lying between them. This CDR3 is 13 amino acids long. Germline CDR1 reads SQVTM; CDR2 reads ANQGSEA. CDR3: CSVAPGLNQPQHF. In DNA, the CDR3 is TGCAGCGTTGCACCAGGGTTAAACCAGCCCCAGCATTTT.

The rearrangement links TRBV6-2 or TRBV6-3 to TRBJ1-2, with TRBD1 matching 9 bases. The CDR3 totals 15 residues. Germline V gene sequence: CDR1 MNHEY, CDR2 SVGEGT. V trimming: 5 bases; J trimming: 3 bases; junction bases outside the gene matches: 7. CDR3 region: CASSGPGQGHYGYTF. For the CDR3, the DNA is TGTGCCAGCAGTGGGCCGGGACAGGGACACTATGGCTACACCTTC.

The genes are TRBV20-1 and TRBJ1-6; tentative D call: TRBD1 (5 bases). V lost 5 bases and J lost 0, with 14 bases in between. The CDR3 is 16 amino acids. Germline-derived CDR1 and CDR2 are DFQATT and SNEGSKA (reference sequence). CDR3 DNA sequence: TGCAGTGCTGGGATGGGGGGGAGCTCCTATAATTCACCCCTCCACTTT. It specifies CSAGMGGSSYNSPLHF.

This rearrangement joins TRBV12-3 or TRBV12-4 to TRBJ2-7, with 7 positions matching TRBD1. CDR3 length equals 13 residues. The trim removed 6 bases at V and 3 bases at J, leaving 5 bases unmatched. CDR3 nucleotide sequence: TGTGCCAGCAGATGGGGACAGTTCTACGAGCAGTACTTC. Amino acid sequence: CASRWGQFYEQYF.

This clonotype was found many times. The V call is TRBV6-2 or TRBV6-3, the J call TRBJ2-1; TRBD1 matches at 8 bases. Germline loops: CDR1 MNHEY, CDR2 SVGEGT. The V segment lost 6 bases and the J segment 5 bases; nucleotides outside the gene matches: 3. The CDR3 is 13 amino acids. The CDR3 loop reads CASSGQGHNEQFF. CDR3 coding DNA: TGTGCCAGCAGCGGACAGGGACACAATGAGCAGTTCTTC.

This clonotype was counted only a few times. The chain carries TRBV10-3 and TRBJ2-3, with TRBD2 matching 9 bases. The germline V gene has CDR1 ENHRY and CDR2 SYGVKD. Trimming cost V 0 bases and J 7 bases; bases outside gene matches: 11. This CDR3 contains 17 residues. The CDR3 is CAISESQASGDRNTQYF. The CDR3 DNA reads TGTGCCATCAGTGAGTCGCAAGCTAGCGGGGACCGGAATACGCAGTATTTT.

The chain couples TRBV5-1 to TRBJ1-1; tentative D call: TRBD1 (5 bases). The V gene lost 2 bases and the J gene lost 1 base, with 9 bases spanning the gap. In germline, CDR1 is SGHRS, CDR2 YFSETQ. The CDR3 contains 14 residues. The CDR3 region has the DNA TGCGCCAGCAGCTTCAGGGAACCGAACACTGAAGCTTTCTTT. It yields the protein CASSFREPNTEAFF.

CDR3 sequence: CASSQEGAGGLDNEQFF. The DNA for the CDR3 is TGTGCCAGCAGCCAAGAGGGAGCGGGGGGCCTAGACAATGAGCAGTTCTTC. The chain recombines TRBV4-2 with TRBJ2-1; 9 nucleotides align to TRBD2. The length of the CDR3 is 17 residues. V lost 0 bases to trimming and J lost 5 bases; unmatched junction nucleotides: 8. Germline CDR1 reads LGHNA; CDR2 reads YNFKEQ.

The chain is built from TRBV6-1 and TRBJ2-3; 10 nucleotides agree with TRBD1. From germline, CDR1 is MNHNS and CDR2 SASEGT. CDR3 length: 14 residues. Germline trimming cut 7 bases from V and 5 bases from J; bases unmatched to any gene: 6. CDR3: CASTSRDRGDTQYF. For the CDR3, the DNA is TGTGCCAGCACGTCCCGGGACAGGGGAGATACGCAGTATTTT.

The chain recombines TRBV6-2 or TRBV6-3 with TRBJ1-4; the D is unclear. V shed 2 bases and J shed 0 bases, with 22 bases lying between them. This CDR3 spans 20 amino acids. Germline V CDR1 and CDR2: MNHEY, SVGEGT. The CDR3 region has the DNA TGTGCCAGCAGTTACAGTTACCCGGGGAAGAACAGACCAACTAATGAAAAACTGTTTTTT. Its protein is CASSYSYPGKNRPTNEKLFF.

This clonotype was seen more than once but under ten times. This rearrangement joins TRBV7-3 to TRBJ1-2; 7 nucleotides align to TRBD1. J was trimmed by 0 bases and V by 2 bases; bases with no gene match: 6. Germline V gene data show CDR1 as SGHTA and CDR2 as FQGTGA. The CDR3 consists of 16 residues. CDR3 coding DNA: TGTGCCAGCAGCTTATCCGGGACAGACCCTAACTATGGCTACACCTTC. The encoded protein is CASSLSGTDPNYGYTF.

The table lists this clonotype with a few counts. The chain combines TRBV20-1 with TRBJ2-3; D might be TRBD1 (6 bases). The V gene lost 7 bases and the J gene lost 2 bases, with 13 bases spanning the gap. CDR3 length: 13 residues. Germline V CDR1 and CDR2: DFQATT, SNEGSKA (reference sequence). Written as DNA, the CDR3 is TGCAGTGTCACAGGGCGGTACACAGATACGCAGTATTTT. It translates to CSVTGRYTDTQYF.

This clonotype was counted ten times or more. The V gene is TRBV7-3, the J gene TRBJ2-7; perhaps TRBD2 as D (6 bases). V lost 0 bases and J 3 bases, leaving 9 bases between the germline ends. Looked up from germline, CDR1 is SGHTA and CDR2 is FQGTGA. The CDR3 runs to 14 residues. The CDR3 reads CASSLTRGSYEQYF. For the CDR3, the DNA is TGTGCCAGCAGCTTAACACGGGGGAGCTACGAGCAGTACTTC.

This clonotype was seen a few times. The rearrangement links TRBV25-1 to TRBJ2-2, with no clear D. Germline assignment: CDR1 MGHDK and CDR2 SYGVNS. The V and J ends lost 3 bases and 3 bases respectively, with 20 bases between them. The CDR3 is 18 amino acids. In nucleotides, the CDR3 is TGTGCCAGCAGTGATCACTCCCGAGCCAAGCCGGACACCGGGGAGCTGTTTTTT. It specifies CASSDHSRAKPDTGELFF.

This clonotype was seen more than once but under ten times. In nucleotides, the CDR3 is TGTGCCAGCAGTGACCAGCTAGCGACAGATACGCAGTATTTT. Amino acids: CASSDQLATDTQYF. This chain connects TRBV2 to TRBJ2-3; tentatively, D is TRBD2 (6 bases). V shed 3 bases and J shed 3 bases, with 10 bases lying between them. Germline CDR1 reads SNHLY; CDR2 reads FYNNEI. The CDR3 contains 14 residues.

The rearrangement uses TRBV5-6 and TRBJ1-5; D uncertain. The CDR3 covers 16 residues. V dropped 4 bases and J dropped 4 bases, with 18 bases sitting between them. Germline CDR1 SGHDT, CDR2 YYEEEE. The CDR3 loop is CASSPTDTALNQPQHF. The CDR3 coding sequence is TGTGCCAGCAGCCCCACCGACACGGCCTTGAATCAGCCCCAGCATTTT.

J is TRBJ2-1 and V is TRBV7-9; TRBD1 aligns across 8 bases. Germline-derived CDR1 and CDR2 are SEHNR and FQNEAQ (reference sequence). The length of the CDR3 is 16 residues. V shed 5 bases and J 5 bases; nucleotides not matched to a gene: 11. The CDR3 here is CASSLLPQGAHNEQFF. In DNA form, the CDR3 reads TGTGCCAGCAGCCTCCTCCCGCAGGGGGCTCACAATGAGCAGTTCTTC.

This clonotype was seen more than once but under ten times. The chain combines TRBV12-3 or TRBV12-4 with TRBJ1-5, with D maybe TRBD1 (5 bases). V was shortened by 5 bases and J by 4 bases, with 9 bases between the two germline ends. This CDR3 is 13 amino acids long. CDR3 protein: CASSPTDNQPQHF. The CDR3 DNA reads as TGTGCCAGCAGTCCGACAGATAATCAGCCCCAGCATTTT.

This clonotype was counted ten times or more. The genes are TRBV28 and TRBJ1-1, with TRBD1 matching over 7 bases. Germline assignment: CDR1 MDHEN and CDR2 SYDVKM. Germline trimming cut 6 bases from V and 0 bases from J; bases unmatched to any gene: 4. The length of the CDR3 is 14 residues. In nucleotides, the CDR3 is TGTGCCAGCAGCTCGACAGGGTTGAACACTGAAGCTTTCTTT. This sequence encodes CASSSTGLNTEAFF.

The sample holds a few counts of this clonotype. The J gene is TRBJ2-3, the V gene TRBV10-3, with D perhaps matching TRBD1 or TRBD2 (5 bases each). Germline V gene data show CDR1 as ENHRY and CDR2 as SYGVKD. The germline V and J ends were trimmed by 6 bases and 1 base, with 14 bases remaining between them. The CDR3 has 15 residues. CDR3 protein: CAISPRDPGTDTQYF. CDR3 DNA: TGTGCCATCAGCCCCCGGGACCCCGGCACAGATACGCAGTATTTT.

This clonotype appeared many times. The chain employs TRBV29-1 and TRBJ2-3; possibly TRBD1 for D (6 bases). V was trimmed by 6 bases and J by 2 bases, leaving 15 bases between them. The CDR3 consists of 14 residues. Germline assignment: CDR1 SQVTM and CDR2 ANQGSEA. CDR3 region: CSVGAATLTDTQYF. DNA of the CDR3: TGCAGCGTGGGGGCAGCGACACTCACAGATACGCAGTATTTT.

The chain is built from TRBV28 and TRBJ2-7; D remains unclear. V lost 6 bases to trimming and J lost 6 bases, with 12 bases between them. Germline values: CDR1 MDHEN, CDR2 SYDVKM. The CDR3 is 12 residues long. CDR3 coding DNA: TGTGCCAGCAGCGGCCCGGGTCGCGAGCAGTACTTC. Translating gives CASSGPGREQYF.

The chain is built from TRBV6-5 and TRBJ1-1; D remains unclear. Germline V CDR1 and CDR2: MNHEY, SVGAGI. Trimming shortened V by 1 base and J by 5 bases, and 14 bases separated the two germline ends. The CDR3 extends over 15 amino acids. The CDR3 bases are TGTGCCAGCAGTTACTACGGGAACCGTAGGACTGAAGCTTTCTTT. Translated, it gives CASSYYGNRRTEAFF.